The source of this T cell receptor (beta chain) is a study of blood T cell repertoires in COVID-19. Looking at the study overall: COVID-19 samples, acute and convalescent, were from the United States, Italy and Spain.

The germline CDR1 and CDR2 sequences are SNHLY and FYNNEI. The CDR3 runs 15 residues. The V segment lost 6 bases and the J segment 7 bases; nucleotides outside the gene matches: 9. Sequenced by immunoSEQ multiplex PCR; TCRdb stores in-frame clones only, minus some. The data contain roughly 500,000 clones, nearly 90% of them singletons. Followed over time, Seattle patients had been enrolled while infection was active. The material sequenced was peripheral blood. The TCR sequence derives from a young man with COVID-19, enrolled during active disease. V usage is TRBV2 and J usage is TRBJ2-1; TRBD2 aligns across 10 bases. CDR3 nucleotide sequence: TGTGCCAGCAGGGCCCTAGCGGGGGATGCAAATGAGCAGTTCTTC. Translated, it gives CASRALAGDANEQFF. The variable domain in full, with the rest retrieved from reference TRBV2 and TRBJ2-1, is EPEVTQTPSHQVTQMGQEVILRCVPISNHLYFYWYRQILGQKVEFLVSFYNNEISEKSEIFDDQFSVERPDGSNFTLKIRSTKLEDSAMYFCASRALAGDANEQFFGPGTRLTVL.